The TCR beta chain under discussion was sequenced for a study of T cell responses to AZD1222 COVID-19 vaccine. Notes on the study in general: Reports indicate that nearly half of spike-specific TCRs are directed at unmutated variant regions. White British ancestry dominated among donors, who included more females, and clonal diversity was possibly underestimated. Of the AZD1222 recipients, only 5 or 6 were seropositive at baseline.

Clones were read by immunoSEQ multiplex PCR, and TCRdb kept only the in-frame ones, dropping some. The table has more than 90,000 clones, about 86% seen once. Whether given at about 4 or about 12 weeks, second doses were pooled. With respect to this clone: Its matching antigen is unknown.

The CDR3 contains 16 residues. Germline CDR1 is GTSNPN and CDR2 is SVGIG (reference sequence). Trimming stripped 0 bases from V and 2 bases from J, with 14 bases between. This sequence originates from an adult who received the AZD1222 COVID-19 vaccine. The starting material was peripheral blood, obtained 28 days after the second AZD1222 dose. J is TRBJ2-1 and V is TRBV30; D possibly corresponds to TRBD2 (5 bases). The CDR3 coding sequence is TGTGCCTGGAGTGTACTTATGCGGGCAACCTACAATGAGCAGTTCTTC. This sequence encodes CAWSVLMRATYNEQFF.